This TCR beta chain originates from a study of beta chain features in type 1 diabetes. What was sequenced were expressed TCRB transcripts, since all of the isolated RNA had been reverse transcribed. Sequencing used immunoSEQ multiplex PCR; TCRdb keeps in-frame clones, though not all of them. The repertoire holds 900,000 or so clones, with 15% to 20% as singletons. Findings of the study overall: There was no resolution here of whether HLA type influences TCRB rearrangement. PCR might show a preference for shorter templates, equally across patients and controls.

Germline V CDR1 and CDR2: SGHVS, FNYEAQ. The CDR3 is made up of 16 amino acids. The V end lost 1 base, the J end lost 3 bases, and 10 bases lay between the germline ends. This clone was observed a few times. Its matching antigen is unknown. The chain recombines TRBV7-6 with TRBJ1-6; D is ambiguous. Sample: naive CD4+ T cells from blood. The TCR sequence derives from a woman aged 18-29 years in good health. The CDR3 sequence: CASSLDSPIYNSPLHF. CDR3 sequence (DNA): TGTGCCAGCAGCTTAGACAGCCCTATCTATAATTCACCCCTCCACTTT.